These T cell receptor beta chains were read from a single sample in a study of patients and donors after allogeneic stem cell transplantation. TCRdb reanalysed the RT-PCR reads using MiXCR and keeps one entry per CDR3 protein. The sample carries about 960,000 distinct CDR3 sequences, more than 15% recorded once. Sequences were obtained from blood, either unsorted or a sorted T cell fraction (not recorded which). These receptors all come from a human donor who was either an allogeneic HSCT recipient or a stem cell or donor lymphocyte infusion donor (not recorded which). It is not recorded whose cells these are; they may come from a transplant donor. Both conserved end residues are part of each CDR3. D genes are given only for firm matches. Not every row has a clone size; where given, it reads once, few, many or a size class.

v_call	d_call	clone_size	j_call	cdr3_aa	cdr3_nt
TRBV12-3/TRBV12-4	TRBD1	NA	TRBJ1-3	CASSLIRTGASSGNTIYF	TGTGCCAGCAGTTTAATTCGGACAGGGGCTTCCTCTGGAAACACCATATATTTT
TRBV20-1	NA	few	TRBJ2-7	CSALGVPPYEQYF	TGCAGTGCCCTAGGGGTCCCTCCCTACGAGCAGTACTTC
TRBV7-9	TRBD2	many	TRBJ2-1	CASSLVLAGANEQFF	TGTGCCAGCAGCTTAGTACTAGCGGGAGCCAATGAGCAGTTCTTC
TRBV5-1	NA	few	TRBJ2-3	CASSLASARSTDTQYF	TGCGCCAGCAGCTTGGCCTCGGCCCGAAGCACAGATACGCAGTATTTT
TRBV30	TRBD2	NA	TRBJ2-1	CAWRRTSGAGNEQFF	TGTGCCTGGAGGAGGACTAGCGGAGCAGGGAATGAGCAGTTCTTC
TRBV4-3	NA	few	TRBJ2-1	CASSQDFAGDYNEQFF	TGCGCCAGCAGCCAAGATTTCGCAGGAGATTACAATGAGCAGTTCTTC
TRBV29-1	NA	many	TRBJ1-1	CSVVRGNTEAFF	TGCAGCGTTGTACGGGGGAACACTGAAGCTTTCTTT
TRBV28	NA	NA	TRBJ2-1	CASSPPRQAPSNEQFF	TGTGCCAGCAGCCCACCGAGACAGGCTCCGAGCAATGAGCAGTTCTTC
TRBV10-3	NA	many	TRBJ2-1	CAISENRPYNEQFF	TGTGCCATCAGTGAGAACAGGCCTTACAATGAGCAGTTCTTC
TRBV3-1	NA	NA	TRBJ2-7	CASSQKVGQFRTYEQYF	TGTGCCAGCAGCCAAAAGGTCGGACAGTTCCGGACCTACGAGCAGTACTTC
TRBV6-1	NA	NA	TRBJ1-5	CASVEGGYSNQPQHF	TGTGCCAGCGTCGAGGGGGGGTATAGCAATCAGCCCCAGCATTTT
TRBV28	TRBD1	NA	TRBJ1-1	CASRRTGKYTEAFF	TGTGCCAGCAGGAGGACAGGGAAGTACACTGAAGCTTTCTTT
TRBV12-3/TRBV12-4	NA	many	TRBJ2-2	CASSLIGVGELFF	TGTGCCAGCAGTTTAATTGGAGTCGGGGAGCTGTTTTTT
TRBV9	NA	few	TRBJ1-6	CASTPGAAYNSPLHF	TGTGCCAGCACACCGGGAGCGGCCTATAATTCACCCCTCCACTTT
TRBV27	TRBD2	many	TRBJ2-1	CASSLLLAVSEVEQFF	TGTGCCAGCAGTCTTCTTCTAGCGGTCTCTGAGGTGGAGCAGTTCTTC
TRBV29-1	NA	few	TRBJ1-1	CSGTRDTANTEAFF	TGCAGCGGGACGAGGGACACAGCGAACACTGAAGCTTTCTTT
TRBV12-3/TRBV12-4	NA	few	TRBJ1-1	CASSGRPEGTEAFF	TGTGCCAGCAGTGGGAGGCCTGAAGGGACTGAAGCTTTCTTT
TRBV28	NA	few	TRBJ1-3	CASSLFGLTGNTIYF	TGTGCCAGCAGTTTATTTGGCTTGACTGGAAACACCATATATTTT
TRBV24-1	NA	NA	TRBJ2-3	CATSDHGDGGYTQYF	TGTGCCACCAGTGATCACGGGGACGGAGGTTATACGCAGTATTTT
TRBV18	NA	NA	TRBJ1-4	CASSPWTAPEKLFF	TGTGCCAGCTCACCGTGGACAGCGCCCGAAAAACTGTTTTTT
TRBV11-3	TRBD1	NA	TRBJ2-1	CASSQRTGVYNEQFF	TGTGCCAGCAGCCAGCGGACAGGGGTTTACAATGAGCAGTTCTTC
TRBV7-9	TRBD1	NA	TRBJ1-1	CASSSPTGEDTEAFF	TGTGCCAGCAGCTCCCCGACAGGGGAGGACACTGAAGCTTTCTTT
TRBV25-1	NA	NA	TRBJ1-6	CASSDPNSPLHF	TGTGCCAGCAGTGACCCTAATTCACCCCTCCACTTT
TRBV5-1	NA	NA	TRBJ2-7	CASSTAGSYEQYF	TGCGCCAGCAGCACCGCGGGCTCCTACGAGCAGTACTTC
TRBV20-1	TRBD2	few	TRBJ2-5	CSARVSGGARRKTQYF	TGCAGTGCTAGAGTCAGCGGGGGGGCCCGGAGAAAGACCCAGTACTTC
TRBV6-1	NA	many	TRBJ1-5	CASSDGTPYSNQPQHF	TGTGCCAGCAGTGACGGGACACCTTATAGCAATCAGCCCCAGCATTTT
TRBV20-1	NA	many	TRBJ2-1	CSARAGSVGNNNEQFF	TGCAGTGCTAGAGCAGGGTCGGTTGGAAATAACAATGAGCAGTTCTTC
TRBV7-2	NA	NA	TRBJ2-1	CASSPKGNNEQFF	TGTGCCAGCAGCCCCAAAGGGAACAATGAGCAGTTCTTC